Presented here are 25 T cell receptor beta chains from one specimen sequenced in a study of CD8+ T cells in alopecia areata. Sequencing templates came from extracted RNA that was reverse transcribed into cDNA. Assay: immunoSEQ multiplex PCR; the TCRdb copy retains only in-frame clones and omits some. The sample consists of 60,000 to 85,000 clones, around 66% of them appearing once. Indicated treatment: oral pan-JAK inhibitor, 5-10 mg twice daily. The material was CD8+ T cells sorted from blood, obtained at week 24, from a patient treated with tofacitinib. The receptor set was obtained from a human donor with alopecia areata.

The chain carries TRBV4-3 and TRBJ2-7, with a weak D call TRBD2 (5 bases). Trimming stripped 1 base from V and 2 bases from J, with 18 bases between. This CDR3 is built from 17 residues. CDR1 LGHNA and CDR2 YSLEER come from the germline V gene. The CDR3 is CASSQVGEGRSAYEQYF. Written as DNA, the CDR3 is TGCGCCAGCAGCCAAGTAGGAGAAGGGCGTAGCGCCTACGAGCAGTACTTC.

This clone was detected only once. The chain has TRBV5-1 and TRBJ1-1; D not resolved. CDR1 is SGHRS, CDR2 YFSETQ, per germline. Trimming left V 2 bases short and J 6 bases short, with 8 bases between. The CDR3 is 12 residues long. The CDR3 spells CASSFGGSEAFF. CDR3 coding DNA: TGCGCCAGCAGCTTTGGAGGATCTGAAGCTTTCTTT.

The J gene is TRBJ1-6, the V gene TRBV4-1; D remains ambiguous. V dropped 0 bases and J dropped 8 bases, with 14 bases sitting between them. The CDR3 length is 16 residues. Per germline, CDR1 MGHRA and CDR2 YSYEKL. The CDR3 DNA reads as TGCGCCAGCAGCCAAGACCCCGGGCCTACAGATTCACCCCTCCACTTT. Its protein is CASSQDPGPTDSPLHF.

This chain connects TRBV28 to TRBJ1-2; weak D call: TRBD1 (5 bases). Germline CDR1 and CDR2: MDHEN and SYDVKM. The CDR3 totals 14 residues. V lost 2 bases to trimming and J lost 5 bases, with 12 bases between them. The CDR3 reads CASSLVGVGYGYTF. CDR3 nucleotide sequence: TGTGCCAGCAGTTTAGTGGGGGTCGGGTATGGCTACACCTTC.

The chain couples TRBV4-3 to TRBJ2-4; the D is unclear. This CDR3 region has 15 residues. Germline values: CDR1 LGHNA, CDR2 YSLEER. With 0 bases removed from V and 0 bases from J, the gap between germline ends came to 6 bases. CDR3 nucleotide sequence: TGCGCCAGCAGCCAAGATCGGCCAGCCAAAAACATTCAGTACTTC. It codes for CASSQDRPAKNIQYF.

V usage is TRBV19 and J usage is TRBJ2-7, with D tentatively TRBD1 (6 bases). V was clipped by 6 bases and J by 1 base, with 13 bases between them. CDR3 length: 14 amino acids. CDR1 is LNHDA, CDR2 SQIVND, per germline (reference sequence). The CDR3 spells CASSATGQSYEQYF. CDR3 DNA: TGTGCCAGTAGCGCTACAGGACAGTCCTACGAGCAGTACTTC. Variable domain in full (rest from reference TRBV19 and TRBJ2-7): DGGITQSPKYLFRKEGQNVTLSCEQNLNHDAMYWYRQDPGQGLRLIYYSQIVNDFQKGDIAEGYSVSREKKESFPLTVTSAQKNPTAFYLCASSATGQSYEQYFGPGTRLTVT.

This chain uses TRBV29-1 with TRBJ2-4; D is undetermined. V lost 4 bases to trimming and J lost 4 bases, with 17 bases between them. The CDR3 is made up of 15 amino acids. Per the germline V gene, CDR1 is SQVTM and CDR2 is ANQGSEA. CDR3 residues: CSVVPGMEPKNIQYF. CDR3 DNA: TGCAGCGTTGTACCCGGTATGGAGCCTAAAAACATTCAGTACTTC. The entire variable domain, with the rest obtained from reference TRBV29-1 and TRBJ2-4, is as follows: SAVISQKPSRDICQRGTSLTIQCQVDSQVTMMFWYRQQPGQSLTLIATANQGSEATYESGFVIDKFPISRPNLTFSTLTVSNMSPEDSSIYLCSVVPGMEPKNIQYFGAGTRLSVL.

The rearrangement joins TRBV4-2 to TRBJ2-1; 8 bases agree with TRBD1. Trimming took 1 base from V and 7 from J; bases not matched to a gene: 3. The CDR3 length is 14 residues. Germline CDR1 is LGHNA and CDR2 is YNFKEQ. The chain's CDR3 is CASSQGTGKNEQFF. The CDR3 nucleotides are TGTGCCAGCAGCCAAGGGACAGGGAAAAATGAGCAGTTCTTC.

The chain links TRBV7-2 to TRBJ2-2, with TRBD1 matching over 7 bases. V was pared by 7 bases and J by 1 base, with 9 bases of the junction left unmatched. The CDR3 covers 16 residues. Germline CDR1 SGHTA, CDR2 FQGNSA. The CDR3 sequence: CASTYGPGGNTGELFF. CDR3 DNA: TGTGCCAGCACTTATGGGCCAGGGGGGAACACCGGGGAGCTGTTTTTT.

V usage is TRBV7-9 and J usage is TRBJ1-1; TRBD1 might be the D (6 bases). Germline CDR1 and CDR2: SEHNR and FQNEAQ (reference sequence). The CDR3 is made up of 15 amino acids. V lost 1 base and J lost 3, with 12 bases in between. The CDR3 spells CASSLVGGADTEAFF. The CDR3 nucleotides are TGTGCCAGCAGCTTAGTTGGGGGGGCCGACACTGAAGCTTTCTTT. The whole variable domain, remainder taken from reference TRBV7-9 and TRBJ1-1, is DTGVSQNPRHKITKRGQNVTFRCDPISEHNRLYWYRQTLGQGPEFLTYFQNEAQLEKSRLLSDRFSAERPKGSFSTLEIQRTEQGDSAMYLCASSLVGGADTEAFFGQGTRLTVV.

The DNA for the CDR3 is TGTGCCAGCAGCCGCCCTAGCGGGAGGGCCCATGAGCAGTTCTTC. This codes for CASSRPSGRAHEQFF. This rearrangement joins TRBV7-9 to TRBJ2-1, with 12 bases aligning to TRBD2. J lost 8 bases, V lost 5 bases, and 7 bases had no gene match. The CDR3 runs to 15 residues. CDR1 SEHNR and CDR2 FQNEAQ come from the germline V gene (reference sequence).

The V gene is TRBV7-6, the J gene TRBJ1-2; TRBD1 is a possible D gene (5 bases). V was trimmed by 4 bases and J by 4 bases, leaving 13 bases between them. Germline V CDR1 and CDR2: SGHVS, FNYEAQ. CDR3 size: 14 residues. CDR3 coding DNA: TGTGCCAGCAGCTCCCGAGGGGCGGGCTATGGCTACACCTTC. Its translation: CASSSRGAGYGYTF. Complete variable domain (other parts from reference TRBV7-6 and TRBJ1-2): GAGVSQSPRYKVTKRGQDVALRCDPISGHVSLYWYRQALGQGPEFLTYFNYEAQQDKSGLPNDRFSAERPEGSISTLTIQRTEQRDSAMYRCASSSRGAGYGYTFGSGTRLTVV.

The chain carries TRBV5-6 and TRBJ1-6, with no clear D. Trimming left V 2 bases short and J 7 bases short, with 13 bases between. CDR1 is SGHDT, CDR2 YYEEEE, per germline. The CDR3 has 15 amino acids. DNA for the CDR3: TGTGCCAGCAGCTTTCGGGGATTGTTCAATTCACCCCTCCACTTT. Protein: CASSFRGLFNSPLHF. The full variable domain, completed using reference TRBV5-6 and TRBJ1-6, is DAGVTQSPTHLIKTRGQQVTLRCSPKSGHDTVSWYQQALGQGPQFIFQYYEEEERQRGNFPDRFSGHQFPNYSSELNVNALLLGDSALYLCASSFRGLFNSPLHFGNGTRLTVT.

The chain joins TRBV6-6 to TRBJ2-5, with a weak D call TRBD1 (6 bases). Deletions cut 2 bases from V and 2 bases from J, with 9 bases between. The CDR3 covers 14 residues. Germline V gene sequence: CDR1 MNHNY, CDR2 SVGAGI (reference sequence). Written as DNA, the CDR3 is TGTGCCAGCAGTTACCAGGGGCCTCAAGAGACCCAGTACTTC. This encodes CASSYQGPQETQYF.

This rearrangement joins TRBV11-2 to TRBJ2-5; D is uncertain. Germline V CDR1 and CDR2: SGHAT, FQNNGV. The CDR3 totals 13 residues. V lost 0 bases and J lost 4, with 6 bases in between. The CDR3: CASSLDPLETQYF. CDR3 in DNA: TGTGCCAGCAGCTTAGATCCTCTAGAGACCCAGTACTTC.

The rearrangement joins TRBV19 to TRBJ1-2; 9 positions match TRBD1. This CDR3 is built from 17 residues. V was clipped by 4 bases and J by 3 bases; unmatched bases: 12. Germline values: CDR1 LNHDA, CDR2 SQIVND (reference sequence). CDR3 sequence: CASSTGTGRALDYGYTF. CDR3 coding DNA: TGTGCCAGTAGTACCGGGACAGGGAGGGCCCTCGACTATGGCTACACCTTC.

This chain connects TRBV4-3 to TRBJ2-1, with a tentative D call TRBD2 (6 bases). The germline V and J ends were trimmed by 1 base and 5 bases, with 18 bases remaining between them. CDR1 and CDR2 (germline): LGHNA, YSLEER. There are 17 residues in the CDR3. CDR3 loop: CASSQVRASAPNNEQFF. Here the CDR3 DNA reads TGCGCCAGCAGCCAAGTGAGGGCTAGCGCCCCTAACAATGAGCAGTTCTTC.

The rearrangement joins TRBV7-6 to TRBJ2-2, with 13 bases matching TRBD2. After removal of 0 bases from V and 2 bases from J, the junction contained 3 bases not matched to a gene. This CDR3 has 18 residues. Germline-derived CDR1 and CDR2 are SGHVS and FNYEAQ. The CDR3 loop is CASSLAGTSGVNTGELFF. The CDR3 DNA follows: TGTGCCAGCAGCTTAGCGGGGACTAGCGGGGTCAACACCGGGGAGCTGTTTTTT.

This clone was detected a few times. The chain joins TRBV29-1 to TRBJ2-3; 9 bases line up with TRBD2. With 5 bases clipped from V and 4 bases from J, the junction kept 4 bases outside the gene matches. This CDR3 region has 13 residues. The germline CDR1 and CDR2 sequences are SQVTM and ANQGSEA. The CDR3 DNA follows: TGCAGCGTTAGAGCGGGAGGACCAGATACGCAGTATTTT. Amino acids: CSVRAGGPDTQYF.

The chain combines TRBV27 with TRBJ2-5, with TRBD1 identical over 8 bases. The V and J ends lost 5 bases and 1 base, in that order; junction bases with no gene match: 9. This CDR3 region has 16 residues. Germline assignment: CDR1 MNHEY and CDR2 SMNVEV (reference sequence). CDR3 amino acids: CASSPSPRGLQETQYF. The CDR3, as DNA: TGTGCCAGCAGTCCATCCCCCAGGGGGCTCCAAGAGACCCAGTACTTC.

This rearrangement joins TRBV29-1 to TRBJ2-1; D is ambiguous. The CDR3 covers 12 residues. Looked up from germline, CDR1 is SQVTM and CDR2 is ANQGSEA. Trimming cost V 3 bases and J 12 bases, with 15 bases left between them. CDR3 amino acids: CSVDVEGPGQFF. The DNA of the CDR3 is TGCAGCGTTGATGTGGAAGGGCCCGGGCAGTTCTTC.

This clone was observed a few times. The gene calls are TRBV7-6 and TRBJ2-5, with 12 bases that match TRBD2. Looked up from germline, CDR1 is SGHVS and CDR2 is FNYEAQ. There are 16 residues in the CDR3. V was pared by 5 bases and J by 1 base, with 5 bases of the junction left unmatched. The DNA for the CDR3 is TGTGCCAGCAGCGCCGGACTAGCGGGGTTCCAAGAGACCCAGTACTTC. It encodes CASSAGLAGFQETQYF.

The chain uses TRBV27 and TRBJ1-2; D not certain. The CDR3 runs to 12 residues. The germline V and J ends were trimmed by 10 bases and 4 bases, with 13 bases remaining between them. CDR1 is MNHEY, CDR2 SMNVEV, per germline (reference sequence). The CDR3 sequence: CATLSAAYGYTF. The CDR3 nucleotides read TGTGCCACCCTAAGCGCGGCCTATGGCTACACCTTC.

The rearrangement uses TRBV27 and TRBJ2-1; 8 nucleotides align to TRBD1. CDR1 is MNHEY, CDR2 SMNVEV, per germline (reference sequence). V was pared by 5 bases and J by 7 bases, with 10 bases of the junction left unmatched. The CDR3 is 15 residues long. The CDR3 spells CASSLIQGAGNEQFF. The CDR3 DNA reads TGTGCCAGCAGTCTTATTCAGGGGGCAGGGAATGAGCAGTTCTTC.

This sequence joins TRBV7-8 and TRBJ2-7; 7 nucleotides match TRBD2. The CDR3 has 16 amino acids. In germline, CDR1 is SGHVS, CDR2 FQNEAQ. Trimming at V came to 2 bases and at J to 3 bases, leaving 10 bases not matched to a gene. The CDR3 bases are TGTGCCAGCAGCTTAAGCCGGGACTACGTCGGCTACGAGCAGTACTTC. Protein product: CASSLSRDYVGYEQYF.